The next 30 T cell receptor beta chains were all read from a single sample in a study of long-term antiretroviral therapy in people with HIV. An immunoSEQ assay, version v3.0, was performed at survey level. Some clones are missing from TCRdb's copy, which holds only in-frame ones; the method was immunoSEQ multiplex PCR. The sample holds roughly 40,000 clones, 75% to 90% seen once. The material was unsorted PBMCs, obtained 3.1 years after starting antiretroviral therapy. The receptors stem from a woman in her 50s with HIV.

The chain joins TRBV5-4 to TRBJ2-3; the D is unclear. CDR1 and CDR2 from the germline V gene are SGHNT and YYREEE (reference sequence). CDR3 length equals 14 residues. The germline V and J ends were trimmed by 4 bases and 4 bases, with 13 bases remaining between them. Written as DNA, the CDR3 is TGTGCCAGCAGCCCCAACGGTCGCCCAGATACGCAGTATTTT. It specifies CASSPNGRPDTQYF.

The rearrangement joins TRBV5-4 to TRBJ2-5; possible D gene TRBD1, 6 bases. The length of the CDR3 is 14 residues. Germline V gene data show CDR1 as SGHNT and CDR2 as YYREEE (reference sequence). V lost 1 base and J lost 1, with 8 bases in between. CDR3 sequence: CASSLRGTQETQYF. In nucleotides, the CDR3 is TGTGCCAGCAGCTTGAGGGGGACCCAAGAGACCCAGTACTTC.

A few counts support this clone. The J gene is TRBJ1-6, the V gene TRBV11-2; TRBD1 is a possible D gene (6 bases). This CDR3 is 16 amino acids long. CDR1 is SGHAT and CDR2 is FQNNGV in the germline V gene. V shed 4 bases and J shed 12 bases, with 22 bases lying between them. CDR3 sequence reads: CASSSPHGTLGEPLHF. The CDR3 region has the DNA TGTGCCAGCAGCTCACCGCACGGGACACTCGGAGAACCCCTCCACTTT.

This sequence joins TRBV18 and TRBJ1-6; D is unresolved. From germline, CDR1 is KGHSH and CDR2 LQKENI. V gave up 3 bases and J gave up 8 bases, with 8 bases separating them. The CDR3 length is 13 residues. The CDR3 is CASSPQVDSPLHF. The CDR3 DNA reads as TGTGCCAGCTCACCTCAGGTGGATTCACCCCTCCACTTT.

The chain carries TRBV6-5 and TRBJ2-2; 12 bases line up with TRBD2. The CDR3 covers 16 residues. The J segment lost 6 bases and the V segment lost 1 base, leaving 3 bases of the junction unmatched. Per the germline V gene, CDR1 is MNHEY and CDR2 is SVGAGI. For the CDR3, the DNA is TGTGCCAGCAGTTACTTACTAGCGGGGGGCTCCGGGGAGCTGTTTTTT. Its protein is CASSYLLAGGSGELFF.

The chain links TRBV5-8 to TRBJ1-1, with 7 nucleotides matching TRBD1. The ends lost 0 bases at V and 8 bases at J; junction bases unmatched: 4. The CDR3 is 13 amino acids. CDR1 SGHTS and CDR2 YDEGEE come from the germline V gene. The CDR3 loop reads CASSLAGQVEAFF. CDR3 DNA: TGTGCCAGCAGCTTGGCCGGACAGGTCGAAGCTTTCTTT.

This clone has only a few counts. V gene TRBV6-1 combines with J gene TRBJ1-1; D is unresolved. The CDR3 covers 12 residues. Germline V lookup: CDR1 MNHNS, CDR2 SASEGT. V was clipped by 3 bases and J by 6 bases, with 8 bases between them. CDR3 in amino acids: CASSELHPEAFF. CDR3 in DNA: TGTGCCAGCAGTGAGTTGCACCCTGAAGCTTTCTTT.

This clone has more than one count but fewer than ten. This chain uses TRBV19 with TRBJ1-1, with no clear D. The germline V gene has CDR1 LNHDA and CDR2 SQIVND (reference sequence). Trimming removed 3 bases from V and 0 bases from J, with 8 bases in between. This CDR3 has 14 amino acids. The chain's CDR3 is CASSIVTMNTEAFF. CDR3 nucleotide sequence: TGTGCCAGTAGTATCGTGACCATGAACACTGAAGCTTTCTTT.

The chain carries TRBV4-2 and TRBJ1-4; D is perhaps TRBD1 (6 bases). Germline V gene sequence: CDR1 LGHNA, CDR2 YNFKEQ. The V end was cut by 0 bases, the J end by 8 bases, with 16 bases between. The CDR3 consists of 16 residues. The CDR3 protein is CASSQDPQGGNEKLFF. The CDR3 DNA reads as TGTGCCAGCAGCCAAGATCCACAGGGTGGGAACGAAAAACTGTTTTTT.

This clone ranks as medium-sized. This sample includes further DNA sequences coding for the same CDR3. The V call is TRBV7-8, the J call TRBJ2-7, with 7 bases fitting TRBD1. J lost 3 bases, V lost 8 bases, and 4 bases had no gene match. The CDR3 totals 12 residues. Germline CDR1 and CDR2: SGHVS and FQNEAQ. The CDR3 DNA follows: TGTGCCAGCTCCAGACAGGGCTACGAGCAGTACTTC. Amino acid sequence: CASSRQGYEQYF.

This chain's CDR3 is CASRGQGSPYEQYF. CDR3 DNA: TGTGCCAGCAGAGGACAGGGCTCTCCCTACGAGCAGTACTTC. The chain recombines TRBV2 with TRBJ2-7, with TRBD1 matching 8 bases. This CDR3 region has 14 residues. Per germline, CDR1 SNHLY and CDR2 FYNNEI. V shed 6 bases and J 2 bases; nucleotides not matched to a gene: 6.

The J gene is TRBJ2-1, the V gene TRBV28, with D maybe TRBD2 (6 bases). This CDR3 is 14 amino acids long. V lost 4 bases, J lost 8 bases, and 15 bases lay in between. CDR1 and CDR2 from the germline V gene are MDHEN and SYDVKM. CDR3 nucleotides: TGTGCCAGCAGTTCTGGGCTAGCGCTGGATGAGCAGTTCTTC. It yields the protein CASSSGLALDEQFF.

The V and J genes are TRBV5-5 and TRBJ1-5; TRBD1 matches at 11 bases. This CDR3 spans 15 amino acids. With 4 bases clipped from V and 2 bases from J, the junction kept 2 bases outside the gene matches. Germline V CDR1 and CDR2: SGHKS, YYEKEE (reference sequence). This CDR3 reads CASSAGQGGNQPQHF. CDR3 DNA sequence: TGTGCCAGCAGCGCGGGACAGGGGGGCAATCAGCCCCAGCATTTT.

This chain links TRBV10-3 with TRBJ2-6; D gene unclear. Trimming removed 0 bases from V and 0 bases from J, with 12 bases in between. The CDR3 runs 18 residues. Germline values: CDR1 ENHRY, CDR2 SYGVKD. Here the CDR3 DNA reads TGTGCCATCAGTGAGTCGGTCCAGGAAGCCTCTGGGGCCAACGTCCTGACTTTC. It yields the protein CAISESVQEASGANVLTF.

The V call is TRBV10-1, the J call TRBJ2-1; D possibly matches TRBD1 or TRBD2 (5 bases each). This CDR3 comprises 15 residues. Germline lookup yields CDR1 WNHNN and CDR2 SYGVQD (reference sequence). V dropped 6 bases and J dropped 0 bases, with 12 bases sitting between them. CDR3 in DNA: TGCGCCAGCAGAAGGGACCAGAGCTCCTACAATGAGCAGTTCTTC. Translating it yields CASRRDQSSYNEQFF.

The CDR3 sequence is CASSKEEARPNEKLFF. The DNA of the CDR3 is TGTGCCAGCAGCAAAGAGGAGGCCCGCCCTAATGAAAAACTGTTTTTT. The chain combines TRBV21-1 with TRBJ1-4. TRBV21-1 corresponds to a pseudogene. The CDR3 totals 16 residues.

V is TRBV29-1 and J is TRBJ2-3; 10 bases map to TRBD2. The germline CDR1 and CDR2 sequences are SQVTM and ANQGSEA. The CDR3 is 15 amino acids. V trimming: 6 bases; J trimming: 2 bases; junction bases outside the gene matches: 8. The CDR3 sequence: CSVIGTSETTDTQYF. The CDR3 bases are TGCAGCGTCATCGGGACTAGCGAGACCACAGATACGCAGTATTTT.

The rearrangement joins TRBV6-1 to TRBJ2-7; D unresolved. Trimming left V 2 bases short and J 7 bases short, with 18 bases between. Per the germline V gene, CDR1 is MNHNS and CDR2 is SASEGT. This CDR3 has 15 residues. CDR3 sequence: CASSEPRTRVKEQYF. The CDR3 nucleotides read TGTGCCAGCAGTGAACCCCGGACCCGGGTCAAGGAGCAGTACTTC.

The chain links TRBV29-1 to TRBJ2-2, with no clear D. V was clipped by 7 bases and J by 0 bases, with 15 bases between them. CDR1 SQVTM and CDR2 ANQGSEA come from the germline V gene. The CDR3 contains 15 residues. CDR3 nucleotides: TGCAGCGCCCGAGAGGCAGGTGCGAACACCGGGGAGCTGTTTTTT. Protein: CSAREAGANTGELFF.

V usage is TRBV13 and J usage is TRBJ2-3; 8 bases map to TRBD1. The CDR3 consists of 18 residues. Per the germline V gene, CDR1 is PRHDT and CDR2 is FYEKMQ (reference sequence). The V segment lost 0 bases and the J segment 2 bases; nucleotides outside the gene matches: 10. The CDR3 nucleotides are TGTGCCAGCAGCTTAGGGGGGGAAGACAGGGGCGACACAGATACGCAGTATTTT. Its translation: CASSLGGEDRGDTDTQYF.

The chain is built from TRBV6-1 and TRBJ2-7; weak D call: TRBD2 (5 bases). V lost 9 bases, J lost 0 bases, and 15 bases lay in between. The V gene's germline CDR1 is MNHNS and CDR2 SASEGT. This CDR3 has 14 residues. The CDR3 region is CASRTPGFSYEQYF. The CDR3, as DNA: TGTGCCAGTAGAACCCCGGGATTCTCCTACGAGCAGTACTTC.

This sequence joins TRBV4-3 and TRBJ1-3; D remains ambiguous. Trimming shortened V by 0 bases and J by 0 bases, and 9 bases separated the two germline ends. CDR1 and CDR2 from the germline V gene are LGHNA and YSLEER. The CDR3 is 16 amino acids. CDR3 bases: TGCGCCAGCAGCCAAGATTGGGCTATCTCTGGAAACACCATATATTTT. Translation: CASSQDWAISGNTIYF.

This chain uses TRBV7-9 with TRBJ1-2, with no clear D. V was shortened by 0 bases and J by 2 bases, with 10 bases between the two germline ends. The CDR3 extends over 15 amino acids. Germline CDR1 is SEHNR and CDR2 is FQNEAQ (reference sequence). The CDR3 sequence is CASSLALPGNYGYTF. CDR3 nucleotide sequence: TGTGCCAGCAGCTTAGCGCTCCCAGGAAACTATGGCTACACCTTC.

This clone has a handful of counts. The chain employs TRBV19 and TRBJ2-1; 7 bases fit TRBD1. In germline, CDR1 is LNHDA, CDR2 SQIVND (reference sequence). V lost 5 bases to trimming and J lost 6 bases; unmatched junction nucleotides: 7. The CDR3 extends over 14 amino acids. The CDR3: CASSSTGTVNEQFF. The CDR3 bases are TGTGCCAGTAGTTCAACCGGGACAGTCAATGAGCAGTTCTTC.

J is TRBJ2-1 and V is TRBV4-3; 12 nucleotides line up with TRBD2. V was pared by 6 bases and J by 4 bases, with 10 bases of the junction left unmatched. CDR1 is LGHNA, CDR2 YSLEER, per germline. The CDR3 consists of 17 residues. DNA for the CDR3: TGCGCCAGCAGTCTGACTAGCGGGGGCGCTTATTACAATGAGCAGTTCTTC. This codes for CASSLTSGGAYYNEQFF.

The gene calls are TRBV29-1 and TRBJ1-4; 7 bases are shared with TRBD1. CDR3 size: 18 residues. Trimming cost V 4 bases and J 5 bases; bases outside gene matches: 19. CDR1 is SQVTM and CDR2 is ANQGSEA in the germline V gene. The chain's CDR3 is CSVADFSVSGTANEKLFF. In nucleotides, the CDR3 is TGCAGCGTTGCCGATTTTTCCGTGTCCGGGACAGCAAATGAAAAACTGTTTTTT.

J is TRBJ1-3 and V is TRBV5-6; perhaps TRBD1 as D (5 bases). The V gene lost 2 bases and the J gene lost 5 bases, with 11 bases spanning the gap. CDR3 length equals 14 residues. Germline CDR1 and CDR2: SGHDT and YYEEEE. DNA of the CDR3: TGTGCCAGCAGCTTCGAGGAGGGGCGAAACACCATATATTTT. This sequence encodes CASSFEEGRNTIYF.

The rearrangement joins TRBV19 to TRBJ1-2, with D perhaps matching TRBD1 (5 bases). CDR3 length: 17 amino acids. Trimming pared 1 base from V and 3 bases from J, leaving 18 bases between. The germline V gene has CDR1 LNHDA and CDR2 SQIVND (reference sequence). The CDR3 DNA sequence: TGTGCCAGTAGTATAGGCGCCAGCCTAGACAGCTACTATGGCTACACCTTC. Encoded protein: CASSIGASLDSYYGYTF.

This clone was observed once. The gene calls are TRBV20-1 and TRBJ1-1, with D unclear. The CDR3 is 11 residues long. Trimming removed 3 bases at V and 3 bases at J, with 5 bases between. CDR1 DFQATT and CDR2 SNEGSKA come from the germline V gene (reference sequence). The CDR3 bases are TGCAGTGCTAGCCAGGACACTGAAGCTTTCTTT. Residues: CSASQDTEAFF.

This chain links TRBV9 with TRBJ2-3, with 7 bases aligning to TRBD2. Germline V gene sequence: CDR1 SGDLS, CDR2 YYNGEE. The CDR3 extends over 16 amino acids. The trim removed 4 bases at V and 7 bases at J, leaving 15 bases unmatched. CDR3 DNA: TGTGCCAGCAGCCCGAGGGACTATACCTCCTGGAATACGCAGTATTTT. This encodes CASSPRDYTSWNTQYF.